This TCR beta chain stems from a study of Graves' ophthalmopathy and Graves' hyperthyroidism. The study, taken as a whole, reports: Detected in blood as well were most expanded thyroid clonotypes with frequency above 0.001.

This clonotype was detected a few times. Its antigen is not identified. V was cut by 9 bases and J by 5 bases, with 17 bases left in between. The CDR3 contains 14 residues. CDR1 is MDHEN and CDR2 is SYDVKM in the germline V gene. Ophthalmopathy donors' eye disease showed moderate-to-severe activity, CAS of at least 3, NOSPECS of at least 4 and duration under 3 months. Enrollment excluded any patients with other autoimmune diseases, uncontrolled infections, pregnancy or lactation. RNA served as the template for amplifying TCR beta CDR3 regions. First-round RT-PCR with HTBI primers preceded a second-round multiplex PCR. TCRdb ran MiXCR on the multiplex PCR reads and lists one entry per CDR3 protein. The table records 200,000 to 250,000 distinct CDR3 sequences, about a fifth of them present only once.

The chain joins TRBV28 to TRBJ1-5, with D tentatively TRBD1 (5 bases). The TCR was taken from a woman aged 50 to 60 with Graves' ophthalmopathy. Sequenced material: peripheral blood. This CDR3 reads CARIQGEMYQPQHF. The DNA of the CDR3 is TGTGCCAGAATACAAGGGGAAATGTATCAGCCCCAGCATTTT. The full variable domain, its missing parts supplied by reference TRBV28 and TRBJ1-5, is DVKVTQSSRYLVKRTGEKVFLECVQDMDHENMFWYRQDPGLGLRLIYFSYDVKMKEKGDIPEGYSVSREKKERFSLILESASTNQTSMYLCARIQGEMYQPQHFGDGTRLSIL.